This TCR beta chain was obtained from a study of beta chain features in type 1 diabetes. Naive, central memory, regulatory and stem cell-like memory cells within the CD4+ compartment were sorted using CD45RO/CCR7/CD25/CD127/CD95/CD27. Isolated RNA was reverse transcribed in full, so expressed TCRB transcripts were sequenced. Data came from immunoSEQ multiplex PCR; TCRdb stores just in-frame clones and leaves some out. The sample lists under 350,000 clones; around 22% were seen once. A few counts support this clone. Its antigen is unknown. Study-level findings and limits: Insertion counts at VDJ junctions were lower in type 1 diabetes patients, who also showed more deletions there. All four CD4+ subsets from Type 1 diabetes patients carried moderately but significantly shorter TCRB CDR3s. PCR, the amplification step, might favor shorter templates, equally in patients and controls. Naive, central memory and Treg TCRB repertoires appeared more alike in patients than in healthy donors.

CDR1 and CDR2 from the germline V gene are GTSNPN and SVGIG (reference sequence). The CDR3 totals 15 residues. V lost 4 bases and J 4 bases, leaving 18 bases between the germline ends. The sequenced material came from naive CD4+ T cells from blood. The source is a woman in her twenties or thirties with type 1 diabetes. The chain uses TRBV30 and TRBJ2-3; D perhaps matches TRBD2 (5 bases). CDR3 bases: TGTGCCTGGATCCCCCTCGGGCGGGCTGCAGATACGCAGTATTTT. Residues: CAWIPLGRAADTQYF.